The source of this T cell receptor (beta chain) is a study of control samples from healthy donors and cancer patients. The V gene lost 0 bases and the J gene lost 5 bases, with 13 bases spanning the gap. The CDR3 runs 15 residues. Germline CDR1 is MNHEY and CDR2 is SVGAGI. Assay: immunoSEQ multiplex PCR; the TCRdb copy retains only in-frame clones and omits some. The sample holds roughly 39,000 clones, approximately 90% seen once. Sample: blood. This chain links TRBV6-5 with TRBJ1-2, with D perhaps TRBD1 (5 bases). The receptor was isolated from a woman aged 45 to 65 in good health. This chain's CDR3 is CASSYSEGEGYGYTF. The CDR3 DNA sequence: TGTGCCAGCAGTTACTCGGAAGGGGAAGGATATGGCTACACCTTC.